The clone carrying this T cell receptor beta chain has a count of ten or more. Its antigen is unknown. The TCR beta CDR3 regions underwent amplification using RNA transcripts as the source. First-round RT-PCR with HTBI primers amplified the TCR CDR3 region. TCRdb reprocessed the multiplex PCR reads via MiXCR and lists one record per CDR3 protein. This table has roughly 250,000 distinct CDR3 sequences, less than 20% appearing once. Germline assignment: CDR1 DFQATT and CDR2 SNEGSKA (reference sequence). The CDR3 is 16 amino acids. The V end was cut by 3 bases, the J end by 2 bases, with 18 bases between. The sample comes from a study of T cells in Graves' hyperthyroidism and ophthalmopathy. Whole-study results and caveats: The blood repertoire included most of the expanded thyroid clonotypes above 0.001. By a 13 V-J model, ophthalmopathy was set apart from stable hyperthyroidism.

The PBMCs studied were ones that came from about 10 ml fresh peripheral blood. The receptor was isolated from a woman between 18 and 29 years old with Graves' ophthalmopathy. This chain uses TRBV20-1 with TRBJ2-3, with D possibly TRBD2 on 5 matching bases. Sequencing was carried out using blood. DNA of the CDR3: TGCAGTGCTAGTCCCGAGGGTACCCTCTCCACAGATACGCAGTATTTT. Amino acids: CSASPEGTLSTDTQYF.